This T cell receptor beta chain was sequenced in a study of vaccination effects on CD4 cells after COVID-19. Overall study: Samples came from a couple of convalescent patients 16 days and one week before vaccination.

Germline V lookup: CDR1 SGHVS, CDR2 FQNEAQ. The trim removed 3 bases at V and 6 bases at J, leaving 10 bases unmatched. This CDR3 contains 17 residues. Sequencing used immunoSEQ multiplex PCR; TCRdb keeps in-frame clones, though not all of them. The top ten hold 15% to 20% of the sample, which has about 27,000 clones, about four fifths seen once. On this clone: Its antigen is still unknown.

In the ViraFEST assay, antigen-specific CD4+ clonotypes were identified by expansion after peptide-pool stimulation. Having been cultured for 10 days, the cells underwent CD4+ T cell isolation. The person had PCR-confirmed SARS-CoV-2 infection between March and December 2020. The input for sequencing was CD4+ T cells from PBMCs cultured with HCoV-NL63 spike peptides, taken before COVID-19 vaccination. This rearrangement joins TRBV7-8 to TRBJ2-1, with TRBD2 identical over 11 bases. This receptor was obtained from a human donor who had a prior SARS-CoV-2 infection. The CDR3 region has the DNA TGTGCCAGCAGCTTTGCCCGGGGACTAGCGGCCCCCAATGAGCAGTTCTTC. Amino acids: CASSFARGLAAPNEQFF.